Following are 17 T cell receptor beta chains from one sample sequenced in a study of patients and donors after allogeneic stem cell transplantation. TCRdb fed the RT-PCR reads into MiXCR, producing one record per CDR3 protein. The table lists approximately 200,000 distinct CDR3 sequences, 35% to 50% of them singletons. The sequencing sample was made of blood, either unsorted or a sorted T cell fraction (not recorded which). The receptors were gathered from a human donor who was either an allogeneic HSCT recipient or a stem cell or donor lymphocyte infusion donor (not recorded which). It is not recorded whose cells these are; they may come from a transplant donor.

The chain combines TRBV3-1 with TRBJ2-5, with D hard to call. CDR1 is LGHDT, CDR2 YNNKEL, per germline (reference sequence). V was trimmed by 0 bases and J by 5 bases, leaving 4 bases between them. The CDR3 totals 12 residues. CDR3 amino acids: CASSQDGETQYF. Written as DNA, the CDR3 is TGTGCCAGCAGCCAAGACGGGGAGACCCAGTACTTC.

V and J are TRBV11-2 and TRBJ1-1; 8 nucleotides line up with TRBD1. The V and J ends lost 8 bases and 4 bases, in that order; junction bases with no gene match: 6. This CDR3 is built from 13 residues. CDR1 SGHAT and CDR2 FQNNGV come from the germline V gene. The CDR3 bases are TGTGCCAGCGGCCTCGACAGGGGCACTGAAGCTTTCTTT. Its protein is CASGLDRGTEAFF.

The chain joins TRBV4-3 to TRBJ2-1; the match to TRBD2 covers 13 bases. The CDR3 length is 15 residues. Unmatched junction bases numbered 4, after V lost 2 bases and J lost 9 bases. Per the germline V gene, CDR1 is LGHNA and CDR2 is YSLEER. CDR3 bases: TGCGCCAGCAGCCAACAGAGACTAGCGGGAGGTGAGCAGTTCTTC. Its translation is CASSQQRLAGGEQFF.

The sample holds a few counts of this clonotype. The chain combines TRBV9 with TRBJ1-4, with D maybe TRBD1 (5 bases). Germline values: CDR1 SGDLS, CDR2 YYNGEE. CDR3 length: 13 residues. The V end was cut by 2 bases, the J end by 4 bases, with 6 bases between. CDR3 sequence reads: CASSVQGNEKLFF. The CDR3 region has the DNA TGTGCCAGCAGCGTCCAGGGTAATGAAAAACTGTTTTTT. Looking up the rest from reference TRBV9 and TRBJ1-4 gives the full variable domain: DSGVTQTPKHLITATGQRVTLRCSPRSGDLSVYWYQQSLDQGLQFLIQYYNGEERAKGNILERFSAQQFPDLHSELNLSSLELGDSALYFCASSVQGNEKLFFGSGTQLSVL.

V is TRBV18 and J is TRBJ2-7, with 9 positions matching TRBD1. CDR1 KGHSH and CDR2 LQKENI come from the germline V gene. J was trimmed by 5 bases and V by 2 bases; bases with no gene match: 4. CDR3 size: 14 residues. CDR3: CASSPGTGLDEQYF. The CDR3 DNA reads as TGTGCCAGCTCACCAGGGACAGGGCTGGACGAGCAGTACTTC.

This clonotype has at least ten counts. The chain carries TRBV29-1 and TRBJ1-6; a weak D match, TRBD1 (5 bases). This CDR3 is built from 12 residues. V lost 6 bases and J lost 6, with 9 bases in between. Per germline, CDR1 SQVTM and CDR2 ANQGSEA. CDR3 nucleotides: TGCAGCGTGCAGGGTACTAATTCACCCCTCCACTTT. It translates to CSVQGTNSPLHF.

The rearrangement uses TRBV4-3 and TRBJ1-3, with D hard to call. There are 15 residues in the CDR3. V lost 1 base and J lost 1, with 8 bases in between. Germline-derived CDR1 and CDR2 are LGHNA and YSLEER. CDR3 sequence: CASSQGLVSGNTIYF. The CDR3 DNA sequence: TGCGCCAGCAGCCAAGGACTAGTTTCTGGAAACACCATATATTTT.

This clonotype appeared a few times. This sequence joins TRBV12-3 or TRBV12-4 and TRBJ2-2; 10 bases map to TRBD1. The CDR3 extends over 15 amino acids. With V trimmed by 7 bases and J by 3 bases, 5 bases remained unmatched. CDR3 sequence (DNA): TGTGCCAGCAAATTCGGGACAGGGGACACCGGGGAGCTGTTTTTT. This codes for CASKFGTGDTGELFF.

The chain employs TRBV7-3 and TRBJ2-3; 9 positions agree with TRBD2. V was pared by 0 bases and J by 2 bases, with 6 bases of the junction left unmatched. The germline gives CDR1 SGHTA, CDR2 FQGTGA. The CDR3 is made up of 17 amino acids. CDR3: CASSLTGAGGATDTQYF. CDR3 bases: TGTGCCAGCAGCTTAACCGGGGCGGGAGGGGCCACAGATACGCAGTATTTT. The variable domain in full, completed from reference TRBV7-3 and TRBJ2-3, reads GAGVSQTPSNKVTEKGKYVELRCDPISGHTALYWYRQSLGQGPEFLIYFQGTGAADDSGLPNDRFFAVRPEGSVSTLKIQRTERGDSAVYLCASSLTGAGGATDTQYFGPGTRLTVL.

This clonotype was found a few times. V and J are TRBV28 and TRBJ2-1, with D hard to call. The CDR3 consists of 11 residues. Germline CDR1 is MDHEN and CDR2 is SYDVKM. V was pared by 2 bases and J by 7 bases, with 3 bases between. The CDR3 DNA is TGTGCCAGCAGTTTACGGAATGAGCAGTTCTTC. Its translation is CASSLRNEQFF.

The chain is built from TRBV30 and TRBJ1-1; TRBD1 might be the D (5 bases). Germline CDR1 GTSNPN, CDR2 SVGIG (reference sequence). V was trimmed by 2 bases and J by 6 bases, leaving 16 bases between them. The CDR3 length is 14 residues. The DNA of the CDR3 is TGTGCCTGGAGTATCAAGGGAGGGGTCGCTGAAGCTTTCTTT. The encoded protein is CAWSIKGGVAEAFF. Using reference TRBV30 and TRBJ1-1 for the parts outside the CDR3, the full variable domain is SQTIHQWPATLVQPVGSPLSLECTVEGTSNPNLYWYRQAAGRGLQLLFYSVGIGQISSEVPQNLSASRPQDRQFILSSKKLLLSDSGFYLCAWSIKGGVAEAFFGQGTRLTVV.

This clonotype has more than one count but fewer than ten. Compared with germline, one end of the junction differs, possibly owing to a read error. V usage is TRBV12-3 or TRBV12-4 and J usage is TRBJ2-5; 9 positions agree with TRBD1. This CDR3 is built from 13 residues. The chain's CDR3 is CASSPRGTGTPNF. The CDR3, as DNA: TGTGCCAGCAGCCCCCGAGGGACAGGGACTCCGAACTTC.

This clonotype was seen only a few times. The V gene is TRBV7-8, the J gene TRBJ1-4; unclear D gene. The V and J ends lost 5 bases and 8 bases respectively, with 9 bases between them. Germline V gene lookup returns CDR1 SGHVS and CDR2 FQNEAQ. CDR3 size: 12 residues. The CDR3 spells CASSGLWEKLFF. DNA of the CDR3: TGTGCCAGCAGCGGGTTATGGGAAAAACTGTTTTTT. The full variable domain, in which reference TRBV7-8 and TRBJ1-4 provide the parts outside the CDR3, is GAGVSQSPRYKVAKRGQDVALRCDPISGHVSLFWYQQALGQGPEFLTYFQNEAQLDKSGLPSDRFFAERPEGSVSTLKIQRTQQEDSAVYLCASSGLWEKLFFGSGTQLSVL.

This clonotype has a handful of counts. The genes are TRBV6-2 or TRBV6-3 and TRBJ2-7; 8 bases match TRBD2. V dropped 4 bases and J dropped 4; count of bases not matched to a gene: 9. The CDR3 loop spans 15 amino acids. Germline lookup yields CDR1 MNHEY and CDR2 SVGEGT. CDR3 protein: CASSSPTSGTYEQYF. The CDR3 nucleotides read TGTGCCAGCAGTTCCCCCACTAGCGGCACTTACGAGCAGTACTTC.

The rearrangement joins TRBV12-5 to TRBJ1-2; D is ambiguous. Germline assignment: CDR1 LGHNT and CDR2 FRNRAP. The CDR3 covers 15 residues. The V end lost 5 bases, the J end lost 8 bases, and 21 bases lay between the germline ends. The CDR3 sequence: CASGPSIGEPGGYTF. The CDR3 region has the DNA TGTGCTAGTGGTCCTTCGATCGGAGAGCCCGGCGGCTACACCTTC.

The rearrangement links TRBV20-1 to TRBJ2-7; D gene unclear. CDR1 is DFQATT and CDR2 is SNEGSKA in the germline V gene (reference sequence). This CDR3 contains 12 residues. V lost 0 bases, J lost 3 bases, and 6 bases lay in between. CDR3 in amino acids: CSARDGDYEQYF. In DNA form, the CDR3 reads TGCAGTGCTAGAGATGGGGACTACGAGCAGTACTTC.

CDR3 sequence: CASSLPPSGSYNEQFF. CDR3 nucleotides: TGTGCCAGCAGCCTTCCCCCTAGCGGTTCCTACAATGAGCAGTTCTTC. This chain connects TRBV7-9 to TRBJ2-1, with 7 bases that match TRBD2. J gave up 1 base and V 5 bases, and 8 bases lay outside the gene matches. CDR3 length: 16 amino acids. CDR1 is SEHNR, CDR2 FQNEAQ, per germline (reference sequence). Using reference TRBV7-9 and TRBJ2-1 for the parts outside the CDR3, the full variable domain is DTGVSQNPRHKITKRGQNVTFRCDPISEHNRLYWYRQTLGQGPEFLTYFQNEAQLEKSRLLSDRFSAERPKGSFSTLEIQRTEQGDSAMYLCASSLPPSGSYNEQFFGPGTRLTVL.